This entry lists 24 T cell receptor beta chains sequenced from one sample in a study of spatial heterogeneity in lung cancer. Sample time point: sample taken at primary tumor resection. Unsorted samples of tumor, nontumor lung or frozen PBMC had their whole RNA sequenced. Each CDR3 protein is one row after TCRdb ran MiXCR on the 5' RACE reads. The table has 5,000 or so distinct CDR3 sequences, around 20% seen once. Sequenced here: normal lung tissue next to the tumor, sampled at surgery. These receptor sequences come from a male donor with early-stage non-small cell lung cancer.

By share, this clonotype ranks as medium-sized. Being off target in a library aimed at alpha chains, this beta chain has a size of little meaning. Here the CDR3 DNA reads TGCAGCGTTCAGGGGGAGGCTAACTATGGCTACACCTTC. This gives the protein CSVQGEANYGYTF. The rearrangement uses TRBV29-1 and TRBJ1-2; 7 bases align to TRBD1. Losses at the gene ends were 5 bases for V and 0 bases for J; bases not matched to a gene: 3. CDR3 length: 13 residues. Germline V gene sequence: CDR1 SQVTM, CDR2 ANQGSEA.

Details on this clonotype: This beta chain turned up in a library designed for alpha chains; as an off-target read, its abundance says little. The CDR3 reads CSGLDSRSGEKLFF. DNA of the CDR3: TGCAGCGGACTGGACAGCCGATCCGGTGAAAAACTGTTTTTT. J is TRBJ1-4 and V is TRBV29-1; D possibly corresponds to TRBD1 (6 bases). This CDR3 comprises 14 residues. V gave up 7 bases and J gave up 7 bases, with 19 bases separating them. CDR1 and CDR2 (germline): SQVTM, ANQGSEA.

This clonotype rates as medium-sized. Since it is a stray read in a library aimed at alpha chains, this beta chain has a size that is not meaningful. The V gene is TRBV29-1, the J gene TRBJ1-1, with D perhaps TRBD1 (5 bases). Trimming cost V 7 bases and J 1 base, with 25 bases left between them. Germline V gene sequence: CDR1 SQVTM, CDR2 ANQGSEA. The CDR3 consists of 17 residues. The DNA of the CDR3 is TGCAGCGCCGGGGCCGCCTCAGGTTTCTTGACGAACACTGAAGCTTTCTTT. Its protein product is CSAGAASGFLTNTEAFF.

Of note for this clonotype: Since the library was made to target alpha chains, this beta chain is a stray read and its abundance is not meaningful. The chain employs TRBV20-1 and TRBJ2-7; D possibly corresponds to TRBD2 (6 bases). This CDR3 region has 11 residues. Germline V lookup: CDR1 DFQATT, CDR2 SNEGSKA (reference sequence). Trimming left V 5 bases short and J 6 bases short, with 11 bases between. As DNA, the CDR3 is TGCAGTGCTCCGGAGGGACGCGAGCAGTACTTC. Residues: CSAPEGREQYF.

This clonotype ranks as medium-sized. This beta chain represents an off-target read in a library built for alpha chains; its size is of limited meaning. The chain combines TRBV12-3 or TRBV12-4 with TRBJ1-4; tentatively, D is TRBD1 (5 bases). The V and J ends lost 4 bases and 6 bases respectively, with 9 bases between them. CDR3 length: 13 amino acids. Here the CDR3 DNA reads TGTGCCAGCAGTTGGGGGAAGGATGAAAAACTGTTTTTT. It is translated as CASSWGKDEKLFF.

Concerning this clonotype: Because the library targeted alpha chains, this beta chain is an off-target read whose size means little. The chain carries TRBV12-3 or TRBV12-4 and TRBJ2-5, with no clear D. Trimming stripped 3 bases from V and 5 bases from J, with 4 bases between. CDR3 size: 11 residues. Written as DNA, the CDR3 is TGTGCCAGCAGTTTTACGGAGACCCAGTACTTC. It encodes CASSFTETQYF.

This clonotype is labeled medium-sized (0.01 to 0.1%). This beta chain is an unintended read in a library built for alpha chains; its size means little. The chain joins TRBV6-1 to TRBJ1-2, with D tentatively TRBD1 (6 bases). Germline V gene sequence: CDR1 MNHNS, CDR2 SASEGT. This CDR3 comprises 11 residues. V was shortened by 5 bases and J by 7 bases, with 8 bases between the two germline ends. CDR3 nucleotides: TGTGCCAGCAGTAGGGACACTGGCTACACCTTC. This encodes CASSRDTGYTF.

Sample share makes this clonotype medium-sized. The size of this beta chain means little, since it is a stray read in a library made for alpha chains. V and J are TRBV18 and TRBJ2-5; 8 bases match TRBD2. This CDR3 has 15 residues. Germline CDR1 KGHSH, CDR2 LQKENI. After removal of 8 bases from V and 3 bases from J, the junction contained 11 bases not matched to a gene. The CDR3: CASTSQRGGKETQYF. CDR3 sequence (DNA): TGTGCCAGCACTAGTCAACGGGGGGGTAAAGAGACCCAGTACTTC.

This clonotype showed up many times. Since it is a stray read in a library aimed at alpha chains, this beta chain has a size that is not meaningful. The chain joins TRBV7-2 to TRBJ2-7; TRBD2 agrees at 10 bases. Germline CDR1 is SGHTA and CDR2 is FQGNSA. This CDR3 is 15 amino acids long. V shed 0 bases, J shed 2 bases, and the junction held 1 base outside the gene matches. This CDR3 is CASSLAGTSAYEQYF. CDR3 nucleotide sequence: TGTGCCAGCAGCTTAGCGGGGACTAGCGCCTACGAGCAGTACTTC.

This clonotype showed up many times. With the library built for alpha chains, this beta chain is off target and its frequency is not meaningful. The V call is TRBV28, the J call TRBJ2-7; D unresolved. The CDR3 has 14 residues. Trimming removed 4 bases at V and 3 bases at J, with 13 bases between. The germline CDR1 and CDR2 sequences are MDHEN and SYDVKM. The chain's CDR3 is CASSSQSDGYEQYF. CDR3 DNA: TGTGCCAGCAGTTCCCAATCGGACGGCTACGAGCAGTACTTC.

This clonotype showed up just a few times. This beta chain is an off-target read within a library intended for alpha chains, so its frequency means little. The chain couples TRBV6-1 to TRBJ2-1, with 13 positions matching TRBD2. V trimming: 1 base; J trimming: 6 bases; junction bases outside the gene matches: 0. Germline values: CDR1 MNHNS, CDR2 SASEGT. The CDR3 spans 15 residues. The CDR3 bases are TGTGCCAGCAGTGAAGGGACTAGCGGGAGCAATGAGCAGTTCTTC. Translating it yields CASSEGTSGSNEQFF.

This clonotype was counted many times. The library was built for alpha chains, so this beta chain is an off-target read and its size means little. The chain employs TRBV25-1 and TRBJ1-4; D gene ambiguous. The V and J ends lost 2 bases and 5 bases respectively, with 9 bases between them. This CDR3 contains 14 residues. Germline V gene data show CDR1 as MGHDK and CDR2 as SYGVNS. CDR3 protein: CASSETGRNEKLFF. The CDR3, as DNA: TGTGCCAGCAGTGAAACGGGGAGAAATGAAAAACTGTTTTTT.

By share, this clonotype ranks as medium-sized. Little can be read into the size of this beta chain, an off-target read in a library designed for alpha chains. The chain carries TRBV28 and TRBJ2-3; no reliable D call. The CDR3 has 13 residues. The V end was cut by 1 base, the J end by 2 bases, with 4 bases between. CDR1 is MDHEN, CDR2 SYDVKM, per germline. CDR3 DNA: TGTGCCAGCAGTTTATACTCCACAGATACGCAGTATTTT. Translation: CASSLYSTDTQYF.

Worth noting for this clonotype: This beta chain is a stray sequence in a library constructed for alpha chains; its clone size is not meaningful. This chain joins TRBV5-6 and TRBJ2-1; no reliable D call. The V end lost 2 bases, the J end lost 0 bases, and 6 bases lay between the germline ends. CDR3 size: 14 residues. CDR1 is SGHDT and CDR2 is YYEEEE in the germline V gene. DNA for the CDR3: TGTGCCAGCAGCTTCCCCAGCTCCTACAATGAGCAGTTCTTC. Residues: CASSFPSSYNEQFF. The full variable domain, rest sourced from reference TRBV5-6 and TRBJ2-1, is DAGVTQSPTHLIKTRGQQVTLRCSPKSGHDTVSWYQQALGQGPQFIFQYYEEEERQRGNFPDRFSGHQFPNYSSELNVNALLLGDSALYLCASSFPSSYNEQFFGPGTRLTVL.

This clonotype rates as large. The size of this beta chain means little, since it is a stray read in a library made for alpha chains. The genes are TRBV12-3 or TRBV12-4 and TRBJ1-1; TRBD1 is a possible D gene (6 bases). The CDR3 extends over 17 amino acids. The V end lost 3 bases, the J end lost 3 bases, and 20 bases lay between the germline ends. CDR3 in amino acids: CASSFQATGAHHTEAFF. For the CDR3, the DNA is TGTGCCAGCAGTTTCCAAGCCACGGGGGCTCATCACACTGAAGCTTTCTTT.

This clonotype was picked up many times. A library prepared for alpha chains yielded this beta chain as an off-target read; its size is of little meaning. The rearrangement links TRBV7-2 to TRBJ2-2; D remains unclear. The V end lost 3 bases, the J end lost 2 bases, and 4 bases lay between the germline ends. The CDR3 has 13 amino acids. Looked up from germline, CDR1 is SGHTA and CDR2 is FQGNSA. CDR3 amino acids: CASSFGNTGELFF. CDR3 coding DNA: TGTGCCAGCAGCTTCGGCAACACCGGGGAGCTGTTTTTT. Full variable domain (rest looked up from reference TRBV7-2 and TRBJ2-2): GAGVSQSPSNKVTEKGKDVELRCDPISGHTALYWYRQSLGQGLEFLIYFQGNSAPDKSGLPSDRFSAERTGGSVSTLTIQRTQQEDSAVYLCASSFGNTGELFFGEGSRLTVL.

This clonotype is medium-sized. Because the library targeted alpha chains, this beta chain is an off-target read whose size means little. The gene calls are TRBV20-1 and TRBJ2-5, with 14 bases identical to TRBD2. With 3 bases clipped from V and 1 base from J, the junction kept 1 base outside the gene matches. The germline CDR1 and CDR2 sequences are DFQATT and SNEGSKA (reference sequence). The CDR3 has 15 residues. In DNA, the CDR3 is TGCAGTGCTAGGGGACTAGCGGGAGCCCAAGAGACCCAGTACTTC. Encoded protein: CSARGLAGAQETQYF.

Relative to its sample, this clonotype is medium-sized (0.01 to 0.1%). The library was built for alpha chains, so this beta chain is an off-target read and its size means little. The rearrangement uses TRBV20-1 and TRBJ2-3; D perhaps matches TRBD1 (7 bases). CDR3 length: 19 amino acids. The V gene lost 2 bases and the J gene lost 0 bases, with 24 bases spanning the gap. Per germline, CDR1 DFQATT and CDR2 SNEGSKA (reference sequence). The CDR3 DNA follows: TGCAGTGCTAGAAAGGCGGGGACAGCCAGAGTTACTAGCACAGATACGCAGTATTTT. Its protein product is CSARKAGTARVTSTDTQYF.

This clonotype was seen more than once but under ten times. An end of the junction differs from the germline gene, which may be a read error. Found in a library prepared for alpha chains, this beta chain is an off-target read, and its abundance has little meaning. The chain is built from TRBV7-7 and TRBJ2-1; 13 bases match TRBD2. Germline CDR1 SSHAT, CDR2 FNYEAQ (reference sequence). The CDR3 runs 15 residues. The CDR3 reads CASSPTSGRAGEQFF. CDR3 coding DNA: TGTGCTAGCAGCCCAACTAGCGGGAGGGCCGGCGAGCAGTTCTTC.

This clonotype has more than one count but fewer than ten. Given a much more abundant clone one base away, this may be a read error. The library was prepared for alpha chains; this beta chain is a stray read, so its frequency means little. The V and J genes are TRBV5-4 and TRBJ1-1; possibly TRBD1 for D (5 bases). There are 12 residues in the CDR3. The ends were cut back, 0 bases at V and 12 bases at J, with 12 bases in the middle. Germline-derived CDR1 and CDR2 are SGHNT and YYREEE (reference sequence). The CDR3 DNA reads TGTGCCAGCAGCTTGGAGGGGCAGAGAACTTTCTTT. Its protein product is CASSLEGQRTFF.

This clonotype was counted at least ten times. Since the library was made to target alpha chains, this beta chain is a stray read and its abundance is not meaningful. The rearrangement joins TRBV11-1 to TRBJ2-3; possible D gene TRBD2, 6 bases. The CDR3 covers 14 residues. V shed 5 bases and J shed 3 bases, with 12 bases lying between them. Germline CDR1 SGHAT, CDR2 FQDESV (reference sequence). The CDR3, as DNA: TGTGCCAGCAGCCCGGGACTGATAACAGATACGCAGTATTTT. Protein sequence: CASSPGLITDTQYF.

This clonotype has just a few counts. The library was designed around alpha chains, so this beta chain is a stray read whose abundance carries little weight. V usage is TRBV11-3 and J usage is TRBJ2-2; D not resolved. Per the germline V gene, CDR1 is SGHNT and CDR2 is YENEEA. The CDR3 runs to 14 residues. Trimming stripped 6 bases from V and 7 bases from J, with 15 bases between. The CDR3 DNA is TGTGCCAGCAGTCTCCGGGCTGTTAACGGGGAGCTGTTTTTT. It specifies CASSLRAVNGELFF.

By share, this clonotype ranks as medium-sized (0.01 to 0.1%). This beta chain slipped into a library made for alpha chains as a stray read, so its size is not meaningful. V usage is TRBV7-8 and J usage is TRBJ2-3; 7 bases are shared with TRBD2. The CDR3 extends over 13 amino acids. Germline lookup yields CDR1 SGHVS and CDR2 FQNEAQ. V was pared by 5 bases and J by 8 bases, with 7 bases of the junction left unmatched. The CDR3: CASSPGREGTQYF. CDR3 DNA: TGTGCCAGCAGCCCTGGCAGGGAGGGTACGCAGTATTTT.

Sample share makes this clonotype medium-sized. The library was built for alpha chains, so this beta chain is an off-target read and its size means little. The chain uses TRBV7-9 and TRBJ1-2, with 11 bases that match TRBD1. There are 16 residues in the CDR3. Germline V gene sequence: CDR1 SEHNR, CDR2 FQNEAQ (reference sequence). V lost 5 bases to trimming and J lost 5 bases; unmatched junction nucleotides: 10. DNA of the CDR3: TGTGCCAGCAGCCAACAGGCCGGGACAGGGGGTTATGGCTACACCTTC. Amino acid sequence: CASSQQAGTGGYGYTF.